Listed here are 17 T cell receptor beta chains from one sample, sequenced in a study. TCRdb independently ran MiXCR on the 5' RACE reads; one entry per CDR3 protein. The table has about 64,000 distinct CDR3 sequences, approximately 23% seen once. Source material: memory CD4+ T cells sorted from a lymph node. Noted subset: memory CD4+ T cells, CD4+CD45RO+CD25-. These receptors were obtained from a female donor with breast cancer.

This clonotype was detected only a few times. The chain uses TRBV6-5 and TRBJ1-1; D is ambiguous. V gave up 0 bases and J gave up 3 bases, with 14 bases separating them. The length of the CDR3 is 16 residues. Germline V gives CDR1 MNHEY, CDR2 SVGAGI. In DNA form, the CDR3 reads TGTGCCAGCAGTTACTCGAGGCTCCTAAGACACACTGAAGCTTTCTTT. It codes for CASSYSRLLRHTEAFF.

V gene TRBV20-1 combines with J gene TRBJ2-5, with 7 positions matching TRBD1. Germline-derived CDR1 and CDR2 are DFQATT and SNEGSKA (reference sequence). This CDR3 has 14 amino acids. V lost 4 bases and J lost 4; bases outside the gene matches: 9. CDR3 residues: CSAKKQGTSETQYF. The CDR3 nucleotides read TGCAGTGCTAAAAAACAGGGGACCTCAGAGACCCAGTACTTC.

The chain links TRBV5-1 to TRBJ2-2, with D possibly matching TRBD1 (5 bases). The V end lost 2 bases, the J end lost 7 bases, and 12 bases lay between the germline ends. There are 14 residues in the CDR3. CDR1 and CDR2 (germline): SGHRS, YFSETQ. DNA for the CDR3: TGCGCCAGCAGCTTAGGGGAAAGTCACGGGGAGCTGTTTTTT. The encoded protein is CASSLGESHGELFF.

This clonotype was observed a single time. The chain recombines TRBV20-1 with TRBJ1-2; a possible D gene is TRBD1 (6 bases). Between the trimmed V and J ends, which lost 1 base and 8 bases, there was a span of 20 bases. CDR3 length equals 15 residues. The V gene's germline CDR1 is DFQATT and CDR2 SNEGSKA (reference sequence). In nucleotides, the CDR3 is TGCAGTGCTAGAGTCACCGCGGGCCTTAGGGGGGGCTACACCTTC. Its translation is CSARVTAGLRGGYTF.

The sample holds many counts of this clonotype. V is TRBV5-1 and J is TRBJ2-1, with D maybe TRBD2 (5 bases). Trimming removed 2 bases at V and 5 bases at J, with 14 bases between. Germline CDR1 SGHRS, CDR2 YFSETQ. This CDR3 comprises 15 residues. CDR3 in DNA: TGCGCCAGCAGCTTAGACATCTTGGAGGACAATGAGCAGTTCTTC. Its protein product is CASSLDILEDNEQFF.

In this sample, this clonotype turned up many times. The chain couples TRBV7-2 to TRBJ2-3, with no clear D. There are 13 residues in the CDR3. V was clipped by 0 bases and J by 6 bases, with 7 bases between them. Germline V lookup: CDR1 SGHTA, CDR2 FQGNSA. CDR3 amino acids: CASSLAYTDTQYF. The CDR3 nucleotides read TGTGCCAGCAGCTTAGCGTACACCGATACGCAGTATTTT.

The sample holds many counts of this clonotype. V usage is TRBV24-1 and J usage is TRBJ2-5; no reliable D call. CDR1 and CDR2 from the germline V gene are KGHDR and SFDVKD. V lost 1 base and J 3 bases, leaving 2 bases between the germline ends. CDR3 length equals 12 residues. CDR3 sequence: CATSDFEETQYF. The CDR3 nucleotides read TGTGCCACCAGTGATTTCGAAGAGACCCAGTACTTC.

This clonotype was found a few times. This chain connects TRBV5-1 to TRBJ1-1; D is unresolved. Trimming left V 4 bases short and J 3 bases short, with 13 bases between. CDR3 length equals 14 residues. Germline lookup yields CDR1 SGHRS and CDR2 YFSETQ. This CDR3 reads CASSRSRQDTEAFF. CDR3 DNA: TGCGCCAGCAGCCGGTCCCGCCAGGACACTGAAGCTTTCTTT.

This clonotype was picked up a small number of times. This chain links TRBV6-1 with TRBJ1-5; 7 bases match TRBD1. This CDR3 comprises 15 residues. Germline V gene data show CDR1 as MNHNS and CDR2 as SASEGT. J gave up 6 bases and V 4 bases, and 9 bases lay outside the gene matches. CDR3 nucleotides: TGTGCCAGCAGTGTTGGTACAGGGGAGTTTCAGCCCCAGCATTTT. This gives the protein CASSVGTGEFQPQHF.

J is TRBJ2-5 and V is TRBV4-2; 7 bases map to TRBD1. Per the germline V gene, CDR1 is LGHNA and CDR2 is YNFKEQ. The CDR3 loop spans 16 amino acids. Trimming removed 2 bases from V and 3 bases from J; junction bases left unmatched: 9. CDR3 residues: CASSQNRRQGEETQYF. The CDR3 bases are TGTGCCAGCAGCCAAAACCGGCGGCAGGGGGAAGAGACCCAGTACTTC.

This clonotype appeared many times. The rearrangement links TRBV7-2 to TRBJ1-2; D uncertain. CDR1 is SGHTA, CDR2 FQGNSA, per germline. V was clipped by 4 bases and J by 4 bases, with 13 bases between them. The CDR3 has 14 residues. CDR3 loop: CASSSYQETYGYTF. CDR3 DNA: TGTGCCAGCAGCTCGTACCAAGAGACCTATGGCTACACCTTC.

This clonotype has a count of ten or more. The CDR3 loop is CSAEYQNQETQYF. The CDR3 bases are TGCAGTGCCGAGTATCAGAATCAAGAGACCCAGTACTTC. V is TRBV20-1 and J is TRBJ2-5; D is uncertain. V lost 6 bases, J lost 2 bases, and 13 bases lay in between. The CDR3 is made up of 13 amino acids. Germline loops: CDR1 DFQATT, CDR2 SNEGSKA (reference sequence).

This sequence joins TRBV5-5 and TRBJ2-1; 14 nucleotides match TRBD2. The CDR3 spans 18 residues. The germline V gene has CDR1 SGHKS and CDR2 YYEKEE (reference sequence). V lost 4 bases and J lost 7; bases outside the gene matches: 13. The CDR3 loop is CASSPPPGTSGSGNEQFF. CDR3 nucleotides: TGTGCCAGCAGCCCCCCCCCCGGGACTAGCGGGAGTGGGAATGAGCAGTTCTTC.

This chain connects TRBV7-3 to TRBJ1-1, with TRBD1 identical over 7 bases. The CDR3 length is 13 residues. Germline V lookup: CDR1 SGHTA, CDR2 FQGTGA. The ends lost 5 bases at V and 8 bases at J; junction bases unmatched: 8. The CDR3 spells CASSTHRGGEAFF. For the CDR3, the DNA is TGTGCCAGCAGCACTCACAGAGGGGGCGAAGCTTTCTTT.

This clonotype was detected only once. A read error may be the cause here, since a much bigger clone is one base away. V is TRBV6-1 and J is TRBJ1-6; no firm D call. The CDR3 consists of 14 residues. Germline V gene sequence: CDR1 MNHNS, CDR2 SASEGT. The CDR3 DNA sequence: TGTGCCAGCAGTGACCGGGTGTGGGATTCACCCCACCACTTT. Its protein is CASSDRVWDSPHHF.

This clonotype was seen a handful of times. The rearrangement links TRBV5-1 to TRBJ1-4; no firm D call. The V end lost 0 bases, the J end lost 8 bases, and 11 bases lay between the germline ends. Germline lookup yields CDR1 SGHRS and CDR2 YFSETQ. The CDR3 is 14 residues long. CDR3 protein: CASSLDTGEEKLFF. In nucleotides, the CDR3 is TGCGCCAGCAGCTTGGACACTGGAGAAGAAAAACTGTTTTTT.

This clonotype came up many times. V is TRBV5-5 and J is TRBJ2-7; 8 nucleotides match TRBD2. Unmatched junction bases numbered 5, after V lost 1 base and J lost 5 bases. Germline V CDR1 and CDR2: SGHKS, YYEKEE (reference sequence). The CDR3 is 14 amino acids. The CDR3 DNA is TGTGCCAGCAGCTTGACCGGGAGGGATGACGAGCAGTACTTC. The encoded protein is CASSLTGRDDEQYF.